This T cell receptor (beta chain) was retrieved from a study of response to subunit inactivated influenza vaccine. One entry per CDR3 protein results from TCRdb running MiXCR on the RT-PCR reads. The repertoire holds hundreds of thousands of distinct CDR3 sequences, with about a sixth as singletons. Turning to this clonotype: Its antigen is not known.

Germline V gene data show CDR1 as SGHKS and CDR2 as YYEKEE (reference sequence). This CDR3 is 16 amino acids long. Trimming removed 1 base from V and 2 bases from J; junction bases left unmatched: 4. Study results and caveats: The authors suggested that every seasonal influenza vaccination recruits few new T cells.

The clonotype comes from a man aged 45-65 years who received an inactivated influenza vaccine. V is TRBV5-5 and J is TRBJ2-3, with 10 bases aligning to TRBD1. The starting material was PBMCs from blood, obtained approximately 12 days after vaccination. CDR3 DNA: TGTGCCAGCAGCTTGAGACAGGGGGCTATCACAGATACGCAGTATTTT. Its translation: CASSLRQGAITDTQYF.